The rows below give T cell receptor beta chains drawn from one sample of a study of blood T cell repertoires in COVID-19. Profiled with immunoSEQ multiplex PCR; TCRdb holds only in-frame clones, not every one. The data show fewer than 150,000 clones, just under 85% seen once. Sequencing was performed on peripheral blood. Every receptor here comes from a human donor in a cohort sampled during active COVID-19. CDR3s include the opening cysteine and the closing phenylalanine or tryptophan. A D gene is named only where the DNA matches it firmly. Expanded clones are given a class, and other clones once, few, many or no size at all.

abundance | j_gene | v_gene | d_gene | CDR3aa | CDR3nt
NA | TRBJ1-5 | TRBV28 | TRBD1 | CASIVGGRNQPQHF | TGTGCCAGCATCGTAGGGGGCCGGAATCAGCCCCAGCATTTT
NA | TRBJ1-1 | TRBV4-1 | NA | CASSQGEQGEAFF | TGCGCCAGCAGCCAAGGGGAACAGGGAGAGGCTTTCTTT
NA | TRBJ2-3 | TRBV5-1 | NA | CASSLAADFVTDTQYF | TGCGCCAGCAGCTTGGCTGCCGACTTCGTCACAGATACGCAGTATTTT
NA | TRBJ1-4 | TRBV7-9 | NA | CASSLYPPVATNEKLFF | TGTGCCAGCAGCTTATATCCTCCCGTTGCAACTAATGAAAAACTGTTTTTT
NA | TRBJ2-3 | TRBV4-2 | TRBD2 | CASSQDKIAGGLTDTQYF | TGTGCCAGCAGCCAAGATAAGATAGCGGGGGGTCTCACAGATACGCAGTATTTT
NA | TRBJ2-7 | TRBV3-1/TRBV3-2 | NA | CASSQEASSYEQYF | TGTGCCAGCAGCCAAGAGGCCAGCTCCTACGAGCAGTACTTC
NA | TRBJ2-6 | TRBV5-1 | NA | CASHEAGANVLTF | TGCGCCAGCCACGAGGCTGGGGCCAACGTCCTGACTTTC
NA | TRBJ2-3 | TRBV7-2 | NA | CASSLLAGRPTDTQYF | TGTGCCAGCAGCTTACTTGCGGGGCGACCCACAGATACGCAGTATTTT
NA | TRBJ2-1 | TRBV6-5 | NA | CASSQEGGAYNEQFF | TGTGCCAGCAGTCAGGAGGGGGGGGCCTACAATGAGCAGTTCTTC
NA | TRBJ2-5 | TRBV19 | NA | CASSQQGRQETQYF | TGTGCCAGTTCTCAGCAGGGCCGCCAAGAGACCCAGTACTTC
NA | TRBJ1-1 | TRBV4-1 | NA | CASSQGTGKQVNTEAFF | TGCGCCAGCAGCCAAGGAACGGGTAAACAGGTTAACACTGAAGCTTTCTTT
NA | TRBJ2-5 | TRBV5-1 | TRBD2 | CASSLGLAGGRRETQYF | TGCGCCAGCAGCTTGGGACTAGCGGGGGGCCGGAGGGAGACCCAGTACTTC
NA | TRBJ2-7 | TRBV12-3/TRBV12-4 | NA | CASSFALSEQYF | TGTGCCAGCAGTTTCGCCCTAAGCGAGCAGTACTTC
NA | TRBJ2-3 | TRBV7-9 | NA | CASRRRDSGVRTDTQYF | TGTGCCAGCAGGCGACGGGATAGCGGTGTAAGGACAGATACGCAGTATTTT
NA | TRBJ1-4 | TRBV2 | NA | CASRNRAMGEKLFF | TGTGCCAGCAGAAACAGGGCGATGGGTGAAAAACTGTTTTTT
once | TRBJ1-2 | TRBV6-6 | TRBD1 | CASRGGAYGYTF | TGTGCCAGCAGAGGGGGCGCCTATGGCTACACCTTC
few | TRBJ2-7 | TRBV5-8 | TRBD2 | CASSLPLAGAYEQYF | TGTGCCAGCAGCTTGCCGCTAGCGGGGGCCTACGAGCAGTACTTC
NA | TRBJ1-2 | TRBV5-8 | NA | CASSFGGSNYGYTF | TGTGCCAGCAGCTTCGGGGGTAGTAACTATGGCTACACCTTC
NA | TRBJ1-5 | TRBV19 | NA | CASSIAQGHQPQHF | TGTGCCAGTAGTATAGCCCAGGGTCATCAGCCCCAGCATTTT
NA | TRBJ2-3 | TRBV12-1 | NA | CASSTYLAGGNTDTQYF | TGTGCCAGCAGCACGTACCTAGCGGGGGGGAACACAGATACGCAGTATTTT
NA | TRBJ1-6 | TRBV5-1 | NA | CASSRGDRDNSPLHF | TGCGCCAGCAGCCGGGGAGATAGAGATAATTCACCCCTCCACTTT
NA | TRBJ1-4 | TRBV18 | TRBD1 | CASSPTTGTGSSGQTNEKLFF | TGTGCCAGCTCACCGACCACCGGGACAGGGTCTTCGGGTCAGACTAATGAAAAACTGTTTTTT
NA | TRBJ2-2 | TRBV19 | TRBD1 | CAGRQGSTGELFF | TGTGCCGGAAGACAGGGGAGCACCGGGGAGCTGTTTTTT
NA | TRBJ1-1 | TRBV5-1 | NA | CASSLGWGTDTEAFF | TGCGCCAGCAGCTTGGGGTGGGGCACGGACACTGAAGCTTTCTTT
NA | TRBJ2-4 | TRBV7-9 | TRBD2 | CASSRTSGGLSNIQYF | TGTGCCAGCAGCCGGACTAGCGGGGGTCTATCTAACATTCAGTACTTC
NA | TRBJ2-7 | TRBV7-2 | TRBD1 | CASSLDTGGWDEQYF | TGTGCCAGCAGCTTAGACACAGGGGGCTGGGACGAGCAGTACTTC
NA | TRBJ2-7 | TRBV2 | NA | CASRPTGVGEYPYEQYF | TGTGCCAGCAGGCCGACAGGTGTAGGAGAATACCCATACGAGCAGTACTTC
NA | TRBJ1-1 | TRBV6-2/TRBV6-3 | TRBD1 | CASSYYRGGVNTEAFF | TGTGCCAGCAGTTATTACAGGGGAGGAGTGAACACTGAAGCTTTCTTT
few | TRBJ1-5 | TRBV6-2/TRBV6-3 | NA | CASSYSRGLGNQPQHF | TGTGCCAGCAGTTACTCGCGAGGGTTGGGCAATCAGCCCCAGCATTTT
NA | TRBJ1-4 | TRBV5-1 | TRBD1 | CASSLGLGGTVGEKLFF | TGCGCCAGCAGCTTGGGGTTAGGCGGGACAGTCGGTGAAAAACTGTTTTTT
NA | TRBJ1-2 | TRBV19 | NA | CASSGGQLANYGYTF | TGTGCCAGTAGTGGTGGACAGTTAGCTAACTATGGCTACACCTTC
NA | TRBJ2-3 | TRBV5-4 | TRBD2 | CASSLLRGGAFTDTQYF | TGTGCCAGCAGCTTATTACGCGGGGGGGCCTTCACAGATACGCAGTATTTT
NA | TRBJ1-2 | TRBV28 | NA | CASSRRIEGYTF | TGTGCCAGCAGCCGTCGAATAGAGGGCTACACCTTC
NA | TRBJ2-2 | TRBV9 | TRBD2 | CASSAILAGGTGELFF | TGTGCCAGCAGCGCTATACTAGCGGGGGGGACCGGGGAGCTGTTTTTT
NA | TRBJ1-3 | TRBV30 | NA | CAWRVSGANTIYF | TGTGCCTGGAGGGTAAGCGGAGCAAACACCATATATTTT
NA | TRBJ1-6 | TRBV5-6 | TRBD1 | CASSQGQGAASPLHF | TGTGCCAGCAGTCAGGGACAGGGGGCTGCCTCACCCCTCCACTTT
NA | TRBJ2-7 | TRBV7-6 | NA | CASSLGQYYEQYF | TGTGCCAGCAGCTTGGGACAATACTACGAGCAGTACTTC
NA | TRBJ2-7 | TRBV5-1 | NA | CASAKGGESNEQYF | TGCGCCAGCGCAAAGGGGGGGGAAAGTAACGAGCAGTACTTC